The 2 T cell receptor beta chains below all came from one sample that was sequenced in a study of OX40 agonist ivuxolimab in advanced cancers. Some clones are missing from TCRdb's copy, which holds only in-frame ones; the method was immunoSEQ multiplex PCR. This sample yields under 30,000 clones, of which 80% to 95% are seen a single time; 8% to 9.5% belongs to the top ten. Specimen: CD4+ or CD8+ T cells sorted from blood, collected in a trial of the OX40 agonist ivuxolimab. The receptors here all came from an adult with an advanced solid tumor such as melanoma, head and neck, liver or kidney cancer.

The chain uses TRBV5-4 and TRBJ2-7; 10 bases map to TRBD1. In germline, CDR1 is SGHNT, CDR2 YYREEE (reference sequence). This CDR3 has 15 residues. V lost 4 bases, J lost 1 base, and 5 bases stayed unmatched. This CDR3 reads CASSAGTGASYEQYF. The CDR3 DNA sequence: TGTGCCAGCAGCGCTGGGACAGGGGCTTCCTACGAGCAGTACTTC. Full variable domain (outside the CDR3, taken from reference TRBV5-4 and TRBJ2-7): ETGVTQSPTHLIKTRGQQVTLRCSSQSGHNTVSWYQQALGQGPQFIFQYYREEENGRGNFPPRFSGLQFPNYSSELNVNALELDDSALYLCASSAGTGASYEQYFGPGTRLTVT.

This chain links TRBV7-6 with TRBJ2-1; 11 bases align to TRBD2. CDR3 length equals 15 residues. V was pared by 5 bases and J by 8 bases, with 8 bases of the junction left unmatched. CDR1 is SGHVS, CDR2 FNYEAQ, per germline. This CDR3 is CASSQLAGGTDEQFF. CDR3 coding DNA: TGTGCCAGCAGCCAGCTAGCGGGAGGTACCGATGAGCAGTTCTTC.